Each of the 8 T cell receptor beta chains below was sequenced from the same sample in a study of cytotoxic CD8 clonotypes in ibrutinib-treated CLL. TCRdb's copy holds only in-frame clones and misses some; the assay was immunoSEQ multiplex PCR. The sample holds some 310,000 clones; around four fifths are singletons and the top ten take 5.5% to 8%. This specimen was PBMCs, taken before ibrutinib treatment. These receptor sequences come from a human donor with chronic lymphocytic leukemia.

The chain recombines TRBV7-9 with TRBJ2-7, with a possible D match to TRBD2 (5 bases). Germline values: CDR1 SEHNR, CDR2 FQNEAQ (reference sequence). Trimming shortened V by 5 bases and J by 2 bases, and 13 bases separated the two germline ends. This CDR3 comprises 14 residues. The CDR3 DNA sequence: TGTGCCAGCAGCAACACCGGGGTGACCTACGAGCAGTACTTC. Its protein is CASSNTGVTYEQYF.

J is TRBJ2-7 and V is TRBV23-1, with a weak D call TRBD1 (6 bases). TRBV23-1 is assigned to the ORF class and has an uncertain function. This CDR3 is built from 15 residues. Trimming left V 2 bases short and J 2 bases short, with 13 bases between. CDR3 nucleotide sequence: TGCGCCAGCAGTCAAGACAGGATCGAAACCTACGAGCAGTACTTC. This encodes CASSQDRIETYEQYF.

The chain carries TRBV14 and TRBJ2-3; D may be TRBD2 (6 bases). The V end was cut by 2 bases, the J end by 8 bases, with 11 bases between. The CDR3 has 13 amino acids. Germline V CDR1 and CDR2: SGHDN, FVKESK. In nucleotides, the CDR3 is TGTGCCAGCAGCCAACTGGGAGCGGGTACGCAGTATTTT. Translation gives CASSQLGAGTQYF.

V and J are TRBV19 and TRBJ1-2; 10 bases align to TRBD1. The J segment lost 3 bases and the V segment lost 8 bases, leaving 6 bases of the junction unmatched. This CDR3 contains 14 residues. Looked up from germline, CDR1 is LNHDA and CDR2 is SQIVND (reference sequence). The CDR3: CASALGTGDYGYTF. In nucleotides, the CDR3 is TGTGCCAGTGCCCTCGGGACAGGGGACTATGGCTACACCTTC.

CDR3 sequence (DNA): TGTGCCAGCAGCTTAGGGACTAGCAGACGCACAGATACGCAGTATTTT. It is translated as CASSLGTSRRTDTQYF. The rearrangement links TRBV7-6 to TRBJ2-3; 8 bases fit TRBD2. The CDR3 totals 16 residues. With V trimmed by 1 base and J by 1 base, 4 bases remained unmatched. Germline V CDR1 and CDR2: SGHVS, FNYEAQ.

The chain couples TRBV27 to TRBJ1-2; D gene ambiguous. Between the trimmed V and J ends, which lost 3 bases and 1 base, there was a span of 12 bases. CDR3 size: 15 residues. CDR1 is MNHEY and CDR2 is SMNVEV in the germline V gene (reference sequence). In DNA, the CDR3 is TGTGCCAGCAGTTTTTCCCTTTCCAGTAACTATGGCTACACCTTC. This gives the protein CASSFSLSSNYGYTF.

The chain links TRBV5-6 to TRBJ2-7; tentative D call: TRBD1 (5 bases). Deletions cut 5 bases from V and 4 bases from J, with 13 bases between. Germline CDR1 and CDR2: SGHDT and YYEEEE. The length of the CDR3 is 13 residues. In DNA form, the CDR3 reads TGTGCCAGCAGAGGTCTCAGGGATTACGAGCAGTACTTC. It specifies CASRGLRDYEQYF.

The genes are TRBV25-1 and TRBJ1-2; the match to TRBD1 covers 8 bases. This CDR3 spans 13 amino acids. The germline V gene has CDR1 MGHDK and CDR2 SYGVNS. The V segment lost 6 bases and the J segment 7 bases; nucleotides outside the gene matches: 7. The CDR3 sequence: CASSKQGGVGYTF. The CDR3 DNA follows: TGTGCCAGCAGCAAACAGGGGGGTGTTGGCTACACCTTC.